Listed below are T cell receptor beta chains from one sample, sequenced in a study of T cell changes during pregnancy in multiple sclerosis. The protocol was immunoSEQ multiplex PCR, while the TCRdb copy is restricted to in-frame clones and leaves out a portion. This sample has 55,000 to 85,000 clones, with just under 95% found just once. The source was peripheral blood, collected in the second trimester of pregnancy. Receptors were obtained from a female donor with multiple sclerosis, enrolled in a pregnancy study. Each CDR3 is given with its conserved first and last residue. Fields, in order: J gene, clone size, V gene, D gene, CDR3 DNA, CDR3 protein. D genes are given only for firm matches. Part of the rows lack a size; the others show once, few, many or a class for expanded clones.

>TRBJ1-6|few|TRBV6-1|NA
TGTGCCAGCAGTGAGGCGGCAAATTCACCCCTCCACTTT
CASSEAANSPLHF
>TRBJ2-1|NA|TRBV30|NA
TGTGCCTGCGTCTACCAAATCGGTGGTGAGCAGTTCTTC
CACVYQIGGEQFF
>TRBJ2-2|NA|TRBV7-2|TRBD1
TGTGCCAGCAGGGAGACAGGGTTTGACGGGGAGCTGTTTTTT
CASRETGFDGELFF
>TRBJ1-6|NA|TRBV6-5|NA
TGTGCCAGCAGTTACGCGCGCGGGAATTCACCCCTCCACTTT
CASSYARGNSPLHF
>TRBJ1-2|once|TRBV5-4|NA
TGTGCCAGCAGCTTGGAACGGGATAACTATGGCTACACCTTC
CASSLERDNYGYTF
>TRBJ2-1|NA|TRBV25-1|TRBD2
TGTGCCAGCAGTGGTGGACTAGGCGATGAGCAGTTCTTC
CASSGGLGDEQFF
>TRBJ1-1|NA|TRBV7-3|NA
TGTGCCAGCAGCTTAACTGGCGGGAACACTGAAGCTTTCTTT
CASSLTGGNTEAFF
>TRBJ2-7|NA|TRBV18|NA
TGTGCCAGCCAGGGGACACTCACCTCCTACGAGCAGTACTTC
CASQGTLTSYEQYF
>TRBJ1-4|NA|TRBV7-6|NA
TGTGCCAGCAGCTTAGTTGGGGGGACTTTTGAAAAACTGTTTTTT
CASSLVGGTFEKLFF
>TRBJ2-3|once|TRBV7-8|TRBD2
TGTGCCAGCAGCCCAATACCGGGACTATCCGGATACTCGCGTGGTACGCAGTATTTT
CASSPIPGLSGYSRGTQYF
>TRBJ1-1|NA|TRBV27|TRBD1
TGTGCCAGGTACAGGACAGGCCAGCGGTACACTGAAGCTTTCTTT
CARYRTGQRYTEAFF
>TRBJ2-1|NA|TRBV19|TRBD2
TGTGCCAGTAGTACCTTACTAGCGGGGGCCTTTTACAATGAGCAGTTCTTC
CASSTLLAGAFYNEQFF
>TRBJ2-7|NA|TRBV28|NA
TGTGCCAGCTTTAGGCAGGGCAACGAGCAGTACTTC
CASFRQGNEQYF
>TRBJ2-5|NA|TRBV7-3|TRBD2
TGTGCCAGCAGCTTAGACGGCGGGAGGGGGAAGACCCAGTACTTC
CASSLDGGRGKTQYF
>TRBJ1-1|NA|TRBV29-1|TRBD1
TGCAGCGTTGAAGCGACAGGGGGTTACACTGAAGCTTTCTTT
CSVEATGGYTEAFF
>TRBJ2-7|NA|TRBV5-4|TRBD2
TGTGCCAGCAGCCCTAGCGGGGAGACCTACGAGCAGTACTTC
CASSPSGETYEQYF
>TRBJ1-2|NA|TRBV7-2|TRBD1
TGTGCCAGCAGCTTAGTTCGGGGACAGGGGAACTATGGCTACACCTTC
CASSLVRGQGNYGYTF
>TRBJ2-1|NA|TRBV6-4|NA
TGTGCCAGCAGTGACTCGATAGATTACAATGAGCAGTTCTTC
CASSDSIDYNEQFF
>TRBJ1-1|NA|TRBV5-1|TRBD1
TGCGCCAGCAGCTCTTTAACCGGGACAGGGGACTCAGCCACTGAAGCTTTCTTT
CASSSLTGTGDSATEAFF
>TRBJ1-2|once|TRBV5-1|TRBD1
TGCGCCAGCAGCTCCGGGACAGGGGGTCCCTATGGCTACACCTTC
CASSSGTGGPYGYTF
>TRBJ2-7|NA|TRBV11-3|TRBD2
TGTGCCAGCAGCTCCAGGGAGGGGAGCCCCTACGAGCAGTACTTC
CASSSREGSPYEQYF
>TRBJ1-1|NA|TRBV11-3|NA
TGTGCCAGCAGCTTAGCAGTGATCAACACTGAAGCTTTCTTT
CASSLAVINTEAFF
>TRBJ1-4|NA|TRBV11-3|TRBD1
TGTGCCAGCAGTCGACAGGGACAAACCAATGAAAAACTGTTTTTT
CASSRQGQTNEKLFF
>TRBJ2-7|once|TRBV30|NA
TGTGCCTGGACGGTTCCGGGAGACTACGAGCAGTACTTC
CAWTVPGDYEQYF
>TRBJ2-7|NA|TRBV4-2|TRBD1
TGTGCCAGCAGCCATTCGGACAGGGACTACGAGCAGTACTTC
CASSHSDRDYEQYF
>TRBJ1-3|NA|TRBV5-1|NA
TGCGCCAGCAGCTACAAGACCGGGTCCAGCGACAGCTCTGGAAACACCATATATTTT
CASSYKTGSSDSSGNTIYF
>TRBJ2-7|NA|TRBV7-8|NA
TGTGCCAGCAGCAGAAGGGACAACTACGAGCAGTACTTC
CASSRRDNYEQYF
>TRBJ2-2|NA|TRBV28|NA
TGTGCCAGCAGTTTCGGTGGGGGCCCCAGGACGAACACCGGGGAGCTGTTTTTT
CASSFGGGPRTNTGELFF
>TRBJ2-1|NA|TRBV11-1|NA
TGTGCCAGCAGCTTAAATAATTGGGCAGTAACCTACAATGAGCAGTTCTTC
CASSLNNWAVTYNEQFF
>TRBJ2-2|NA|TRBV18|TRBD1
TGTGCCAGCTCACCCAACCGGGACAGGGGGCCGAGCGGGGAGCTGTTTTTT
CASSPNRDRGPSGELFF
>TRBJ1-2|NA|TRBV5-1|NA
TGCGCCAGCAGCTTAGGCAGTAGCCATGGCTACACCTTC
CASSLGSSHGYTF
>TRBJ1-1|NA|TRBV4-3|TRBD1
TGCGCCAGCAGTACCGGGACAGGGACATTCGAAGCTTTCTTT
CASSTGTGTFEAFF
>TRBJ2-7|NA|TRBV5-6|TRBD1
TGTGCCAGCAGCTTGGCCGGGGACAGGGTCGTGAACGAGCAGTACTTC
CASSLAGDRVVNEQYF
>TRBJ1-2|NA|TRBV6-1|TRBD1
TGTGCCAGCAGTGAAAGTTGGACAGGGGTTCGCTACACCTTC
CASSESWTGVRYTF
>TRBJ1-5|NA|TRBV7-2|TRBD1
TGTGCCAGCAGCTCCGGACAGGGGATTACAAATCAGCCCCAGCATTTT
CASSSGQGITNQPQHF
>TRBJ2-2|few|TRBV9|NA
TGTGCCAGCAGCGTAGAAACCGGGGGCACCGGGGAGCTGTTTTTT
CASSVETGGTGELFF
>TRBJ2-7|NA|TRBV28|NA
TGTGCCAGCAGTGTTGGACCTTACGGGACACCCCAAGTCAGCTCCTACGAGCAGTACTTC
CASSVGPYGTPQVSSYEQYF
>TRBJ1-4|NA|TRBV19|TRBD1
TGTGCCAGTATTGGGACAGATCTTGCAACTAATGAAAAACTGTTTTTT
CASIGTDLATNEKLFF
>TRBJ2-7|NA|TRBV5-1|TRBD2
TGCGCCAGCAGCCCGATAGCGGGACCTTCCTACGAGCAGTACTTC
CASSPIAGPSYEQYF
>TRBJ2-7|once|TRBV11-2|NA
TGTGCCAGCAGCCCCCTAGGCGGGTTAACCTACGAGCAGTACTTC
CASSPLGGLTYEQYF
>TRBJ2-1|NA|TRBV2|NA
TGTGCCAGCAGTGAATTCCTTGGGGGCGGGGGTTACTACAATGAGCAGTTCTTC
CASSEFLGGGGYYNEQFF